This T cell receptor (beta chain) was captured in a study of blood T cell repertoires in COVID-19. Germline CDR1 is LNHDA and CDR2 is SQIVND (reference sequence). The CDR3 has 13 amino acids. V lost 8 bases and J lost 8; bases outside the gene matches: 9. Sequencing used immunoSEQ multiplex PCR; TCRdb keeps in-frame clones, though not all of them. The sample gives about 120,000 clones, over 75% of which show up once; 2% to 3% is in the top ten. This sequence was found in a man between 50 and 59 years old with acute or convalescent COVID-19. Sequenced sample: peripheral blood. The gene calls are TRBV19 and TRBJ1-2; 9 bases match TRBD1. The DNA of the CDR3 is TGTGCCAGTTCCCCCGGGACAGGGCCCGGCTACACCTTC. Translating gives CASSPGTGPGYTF. The full variable domain, rest sourced from reference TRBV19 and TRBJ1-2, is DGGITQSPKYLFRKEGQNVTLSCEQNLNHDAMYWYRQDPGQGLRLIYYSQIVNDFQKGDIAEGYSVSREKKESFPLTVTSAQKNPTAFYLCASSPGTGPGYTFGSGTRLTVV.